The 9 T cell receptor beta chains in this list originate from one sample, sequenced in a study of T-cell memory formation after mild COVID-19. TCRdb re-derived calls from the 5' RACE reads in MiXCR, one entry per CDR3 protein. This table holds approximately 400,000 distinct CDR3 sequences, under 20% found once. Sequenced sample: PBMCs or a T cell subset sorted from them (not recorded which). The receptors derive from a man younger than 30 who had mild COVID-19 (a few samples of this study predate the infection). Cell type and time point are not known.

The CDR3, as DNA: TGCAGTGCTCCTGGCCCCTTCGGGCAGTATTTT. It codes for CSAPGPFGQYF. The V call is TRBV20-1, the J call TRBJ2-3; D not resolved. There are 11 residues in the CDR3. The V end lost 5 bases, the J end lost 11 bases, and 14 bases lay between the germline ends. The germline V gene has CDR1 DFQATT and CDR2 SNEGSKA (reference sequence).

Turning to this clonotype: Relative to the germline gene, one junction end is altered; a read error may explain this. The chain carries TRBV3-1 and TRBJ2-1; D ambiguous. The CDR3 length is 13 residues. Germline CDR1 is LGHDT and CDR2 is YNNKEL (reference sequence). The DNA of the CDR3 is TGTGCCATCAGCCAAGTCCTGTACAATGAGCAGTTCTTC. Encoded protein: CAISQVLYNEQFF.

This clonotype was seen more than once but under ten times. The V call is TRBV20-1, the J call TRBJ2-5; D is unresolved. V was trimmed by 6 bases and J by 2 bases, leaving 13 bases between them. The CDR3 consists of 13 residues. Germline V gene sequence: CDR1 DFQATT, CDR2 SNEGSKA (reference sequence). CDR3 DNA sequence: TGCAGTGCCGAAGTAGGAACGCAAGAGACCCAGTACTTC. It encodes CSAEVGTQETQYF.

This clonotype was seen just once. DNA for the CDR3: TGCGCCAGCAGCCAAGAAGACAGAACTTTTAACTATGGCTACACCTTC. As protein: CASSQEDRTFNYGYTF. V and J are TRBV4-3 and TRBJ1-2; the D gene is possibly TRBD1 (5 bases). V was clipped by 0 bases and J by 1 base, with 12 bases between them. The germline gives CDR1 LGHNA, CDR2 YSLEER. The CDR3 runs 16 residues.

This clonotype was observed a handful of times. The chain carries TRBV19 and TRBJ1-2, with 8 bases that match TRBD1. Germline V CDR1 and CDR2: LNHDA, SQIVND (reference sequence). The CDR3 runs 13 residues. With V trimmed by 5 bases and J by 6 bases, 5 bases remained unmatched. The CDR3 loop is CASSLRGPDGYTF. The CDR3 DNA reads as TGTGCCAGTAGTCTCAGGGGGCCTGATGGCTACACCTTC.

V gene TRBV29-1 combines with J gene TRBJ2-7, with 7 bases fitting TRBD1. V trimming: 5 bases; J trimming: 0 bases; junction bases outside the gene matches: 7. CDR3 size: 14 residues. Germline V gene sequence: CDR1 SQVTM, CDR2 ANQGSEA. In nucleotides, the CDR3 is TGCAGCGTTCTAGACAGGGTGGTCTCCTACGAGCAGTACGTC. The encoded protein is CSVLDRVVSYEQYV.

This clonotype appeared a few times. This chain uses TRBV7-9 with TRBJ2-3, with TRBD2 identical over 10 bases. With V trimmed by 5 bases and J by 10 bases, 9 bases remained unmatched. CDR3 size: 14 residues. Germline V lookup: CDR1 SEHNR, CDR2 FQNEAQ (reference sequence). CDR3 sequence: CASSQVLAGSPQYF. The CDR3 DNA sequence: TGTGCCAGCAGCCAAGTACTAGCGGGGTCACCGCAGTATTTT.

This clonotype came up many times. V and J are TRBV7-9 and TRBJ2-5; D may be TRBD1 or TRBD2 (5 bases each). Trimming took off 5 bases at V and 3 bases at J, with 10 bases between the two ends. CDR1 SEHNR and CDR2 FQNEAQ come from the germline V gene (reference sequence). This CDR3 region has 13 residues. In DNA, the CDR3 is TGTGCCAGCAGCCGGGACGTAGAAGAGACCCAGTACTTC. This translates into CASSRDVEETQYF.

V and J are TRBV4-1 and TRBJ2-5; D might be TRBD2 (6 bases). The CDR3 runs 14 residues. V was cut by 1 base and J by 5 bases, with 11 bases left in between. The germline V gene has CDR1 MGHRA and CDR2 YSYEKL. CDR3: CASSQGGVRETQYF. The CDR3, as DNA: TGCGCCAGCAGCCAAGGGGGGGTCCGGGAGACCCAGTACTTC.